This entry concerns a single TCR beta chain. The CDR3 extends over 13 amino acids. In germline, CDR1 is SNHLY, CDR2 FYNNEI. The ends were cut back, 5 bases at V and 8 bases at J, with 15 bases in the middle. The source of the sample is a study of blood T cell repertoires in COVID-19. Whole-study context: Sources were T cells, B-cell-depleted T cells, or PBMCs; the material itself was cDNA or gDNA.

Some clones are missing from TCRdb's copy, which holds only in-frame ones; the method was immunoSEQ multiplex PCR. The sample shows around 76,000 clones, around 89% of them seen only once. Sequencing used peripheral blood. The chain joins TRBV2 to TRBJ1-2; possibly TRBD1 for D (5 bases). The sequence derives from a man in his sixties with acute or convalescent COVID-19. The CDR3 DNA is TGTGCCAGCAGTACTACAGGAAGCTGGGGCTACACCTTC. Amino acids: CASSTTGSWGYTF.